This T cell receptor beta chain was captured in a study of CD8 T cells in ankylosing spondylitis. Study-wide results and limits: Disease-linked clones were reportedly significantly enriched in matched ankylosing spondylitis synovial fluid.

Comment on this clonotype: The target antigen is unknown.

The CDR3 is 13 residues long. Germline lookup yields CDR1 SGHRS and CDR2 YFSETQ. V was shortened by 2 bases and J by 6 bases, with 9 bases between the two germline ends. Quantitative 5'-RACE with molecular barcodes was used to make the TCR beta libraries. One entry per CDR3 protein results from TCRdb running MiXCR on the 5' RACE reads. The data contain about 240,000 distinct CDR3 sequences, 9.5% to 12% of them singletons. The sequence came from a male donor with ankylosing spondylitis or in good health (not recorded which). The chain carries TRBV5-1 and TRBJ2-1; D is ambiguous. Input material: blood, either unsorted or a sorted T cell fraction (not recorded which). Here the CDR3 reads CASSFSATNEQFF. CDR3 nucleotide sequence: TGCGCCAGCAGCTTTTCGGCAACCAATGAGCAGTTCTTC.